The sequence of this TCR beta chain was determined in a study of T cell repertoires in cytomegalovirus infection. Study overall: CMV infection together with matching HLA type was indicated by public TCR beta signatures.

TCRdb called the reads again in MiXCR, with one record for every CDR3 protein. The sample lists roughly 630,000 distinct CDR3 sequences, about 24% occurring once. Notes on the study in general: Dominant in the ex vivo response were TCR beta clonotypes restricted by HLA-C and specific for CMV.

This clonotype was seen a few times. Its antigen is unknown. Germline lookup yields CDR1 SEHNR and CDR2 FQNEAQ (reference sequence). V gave up 6 bases and J gave up 4 bases, with 13 bases separating them. This CDR3 has 13 amino acids. The receptor comes from a human donor in good health (CMV status not recorded). Some clones in this sample may be carry-over from other donors' samples. This rearrangement joins TRBV7-9 to TRBJ2-7; D is unclear. The source material was CD8+ T cells from PBMCs. As DNA, the CDR3 is TGTGCCAGCAGGGACGGCACGGCTTACGAGCAGTACTTC. This gives the protein CASRDGTAYEQYF.